This T cell receptor beta chain emerged from a study of blood T cell repertoires in COVID-19. Study information: Both acute and convalescent COVID-19 samples were obtained from the United States, Italy and Spain. T cells, B-cell-depleted T cells, or PBMCs supplied cDNA or gDNA.

Within the 2 weeks before study entry, each person in the exposed group met a COVID-19 case. CDR1 is SGHTA and CDR2 is FQGTGA in the germline V gene. V shed 5 bases, J shed 7 bases, and the junction held 9 bases outside the gene matches. The CDR3 is 16 residues long. TCRdb keeps only in-frame clones here, not all; method: immunoSEQ multiplex PCR. This sample carries 220,000 or so clones, 85% to 90% of them seen once, and the ten largest clones take over 12%. The chain recombines TRBV7-3 with TRBJ2-1; 12 bases agree with TRBD1. The origin of this receptor is a man aged 25 to 40 who had been exposed to COVID-19. Material for sequencing was PBMCs or T cells enriched from blood (not recorded which). The CDR3 sequence is CASSAPGQGARNEQFF. The CDR3, as DNA: TGTGCCAGCAGCGCTCCGGGACAGGGGGCTCGTAATGAGCAGTTCTTC.